The sequence of this T cell receptor (beta chain) was determined in a study of read filtering for tumor transcriptome and immune sequencing (dated by TCRdb to 2020 to 2022). In the study overall: The cohort was composed of 17 to 20 male and more than twelve female patients, with a mean age of roughly 70 years and an age range of roughly 47 to 90. By revised international staging, eight or nine patients were R-ISS I, over 15 were R-ISS II and roughly 7 were R-ISS III. After DNase treatment, whole-transcriptome libraries were prepared using the TruSeq RNA Access Library Prep Kit. Per sample, about 4.05 to 10.27 million TCR-region mapped reads were obtained with IR-seq, compared with only about 85 to 1,400 with RNA-seq. Using the same bone marrow samples, the study compared TCR repertoires obtained by targeted immune repertoire sequencing with those obtained by bulk whole-transcriptome sequencing. A main aim was a read-filtering strategy for immune repertoire data, specifically whether clonotypes supported by a single read should be removed. Study-level results and caveats: The sorted CD138-negative fraction was a mixed bone marrow immune population, not purified T cells. IR-seq captured clonotypes at much higher depth and more reliably than RNA-seq, and smaller IR-seq throughput sufficed to identify most shared clonotypes. Removing single-read clonotypes increased the correlation between IR-seq and RNA-seq shared clonotype proportions. In IR-seq, around 85% of clonotypes but 3.5% to 4% of total reads were represented by single-read clonotypes, whereas in RNA-seq, about 76% of clonotypes and roughly 44% of reads were represented by single-read clonotypes.

At least ten counts were recorded for this clonotype. The target of this receptor is not known. No qualities accompany the bases; no much larger clone lies one base away. Bone marrow was sampled from every patient at the time of active disease. Ficoll-Hypaque density gradient centrifugation was used to isolate bone marrow mononuclear cells. To remove myeloma plasma cells, the cells were labeled with CD138 magnetic microbeads on a MACS separator, and CD138-negative cells were then collected by negative selection. Purity of the isolated cells was checked by flow cytometry on an Attune NxT using CD138 antibodies. Total RNA was extracted with TRIzol reagent and quantified with a NanoDrop spectrophotometer. For each patient, paired RNA-seq and IR-seq were run on the CD138-negative bone marrow sample from that patient. The Immunoverse kit was used to build TCR libraries from around 420 ng RNA, with molecular barcoded adaptors covering alpha/delta and beta/gamma chains. TCR library preparation was performed with the same RNA that was used for transcriptome sequencing. An Illumina HiSeq 4000 with 2 x 150 cycles was used to sequence the TCR libraries. The original methods were these. MiXCR aligned TCR reads to human V, D, J and C references and assembled the aligned reads into CDR3 clonotypes, with quality filtering and error correction included. The tcR package in R was used for analysis of clonotype counts and gene usage diversity. For inspection of raw mapping reads, RNA-seq reads were mapped by STAR aligner version 2.5.3a onto GRCh37 of the human genome. To test how sequencing depth affected the clonotypes detected, IR-seq fastq files were randomly downsampled with Seqtk 1.3. The raw public reads went through TCRdb reprocessing: fastp at Q25, MiXCR clone calling, in-frame beta chains kept. Identical CDR3 protein sequences are pooled into one entry, listed with their most common genes and DNA. The V and J calls were not made by the authors but by TCRdb's processing. This sample lists 30,000 to 40,000 distinct CDR3 sequences; about 13% were detected once. The top ten constitute approximately 6.5% of the sample.

CDR1 SEHNR and CDR2 FQNEAQ are derived from the germline V gene (reference sequence). The V end gives up 5 bases and the J end 9 bases, leaving 13 bases in the junction not matched to a gene. The cysteine opens and the phenylalanine closes a CDR3 of 16 amino acids. Only the CDR3 DNA is retained, 48 bases long and in frame from the first base. What was sequenced was a population of CD138-negative cells sorted from bone marrow. Interpreted using the paper, the cell subset or site label stands for: bone marrow mononuclear cells depleted of CD138+ plasma/myeloma cells by negative magnetic selection. This sequence uses TRBV7-9 and TRBJ2-2, with 9 middle bases fitting TRBD2. This clonotype originated in a donor aged 40 or over with multiple myeloma. Here the CDR3 is given as CASSPDGTSHPRELFF. The DNA sequence is given as TGTGCCAGCAGCCCAGACGGGACTAGCCACCCCCGGGAGCTGTTTTTT.